These T cell receptor beta chains were read from a single sample in a study of cytomegalovirus exposure and HLA in healthy donors. Generated by immunoSEQ multiplex PCR, the TCRdb table keeps only in-frame clones and is missing some. The data contain 150,000 or so clones, roughly 84% of them seen just once; the ten biggest clones take up 0.38%. The sequenced sample consisted of PBMCs. All receptors come from a boy aged 2 to 9 in good health and CMV-seronegative. The CDR3 runs from the conserved cysteine through the conserved F or W. The D gene is left open where the match is weak. Only some rows state a clone size, as once, few, many or a class for expanded clones.

>NA|NA|TRBV27|TRBJ2-7
TGTGCCAGCAGTTTTGACAGTTCGGCCTACTACGAGCAGTACTTC
CASSFDSSAYYEQYF
>NA|TRBD1|TRBV10-2|TRBJ2-1
TGCGCCAGCCGGACAGGGGGACCAGGCTCCTACAATGAGCAGTTCTTC
CASRTGGPGSYNEQFF
>NA|TRBD2|TRBV4-2|TRBJ2-3
TGTGCCAGCAGCCTAACTAGCGGGTCTAGCACAGATACGCAGTATTTT
CASSLTSGSSTDTQYF
>NA|TRBD2|TRBV27|TRBJ2-7
TGTGCCAGCAGGGGACTAGCGGGAGAAGAGCAGTACTTC
CASRGLAGEEQYF
>NA|TRBD1|TRBV5-6|TRBJ2-1
TGTGCCAGCAGCTTGGAGACAGGGAGCTACAATGAGCAGTTCTTC
CASSLETGSYNEQFF
>NA|NA|TRBV11-1|TRBJ2-1
TGTGCCAGCAGCTTGTCTAGCGAGTACAATGAGCAGTTCTTC
CASSLSSEYNEQFF
>NA|TRBD1|TRBV2|TRBJ2-1
TGTGCCAGCGGGACAGTTCGGAATGAGCAGTTCTTC
CASGTVRNEQFF
>once|TRBD2|TRBV4-1|TRBJ2-3
TGCGCCAGCAGCCAGGGGGCTAGCGGGAGCGAGGGTACAGATACGCAGTATTTT
CASSQGASGSEGTDTQYF
>NA|TRBD2|TRBV10-3|TRBJ2-1
TGTGCCATCAGTGATGAGACTAGCGGGAGAGAAAACAATGAGCAGTTCTTC
CAISDETSGRENNEQFF
>once|TRBD2|TRBV4-1|TRBJ2-7
TGCGCCAGCAGCCAAACTAGCGGGTCCTCCTACGAGCAGTACTTC
CASSQTSGSSYEQYF
>NA|NA|TRBV5-4|TRBJ2-7
TGTGCCAGCAGCTTCGGACATACCTACGAGCAGTACTTC
CASSFGHTYEQYF
>NA|TRBD2|TRBV5-6|TRBJ2-7
TGTGCCAGCAGGATTGGACTAGCGGTATCCTACGAGCAGTACTTC
CASRIGLAVSYEQYF
>NA|TRBD1|TRBV10-3|TRBJ1-1
TGTGCCATCAGTATGACAGGGTTCGACACTGAAGCTTTCTTT
CAISMTGFDTEAFF
>NA|TRBD1|TRBV12-5|TRBJ1-5
TGTGCTAGTGGGGGACAGGGATGGAGCAATCAGCCCCAGCATTTT
CASGGQGWSNQPQHF
>NA|TRBD2|TRBV12-5|TRBJ2-3
TGTGCTAGTGGCTCAGGAGTAGCGGGAGAGACAGATACGCAGTATTTT
CASGSGVAGETDTQYF
>few|NA|TRBV18|TRBJ1-1
TGTGCCAGCTCACCTGGGCCGAACACTGAAGCTTTCTTT
CASSPGPNTEAFF
>NA|NA|TRBV29-1|TRBJ1-4
TGCAGCGTTGGGGAGGGGGGCCCCGTTGAAAAACTGTTTTTT
CSVGEGGPVEKLFF
>once|TRBD2|TRBV29-1|TRBJ2-1
TGCAGCGTGGTTAGCGGGAGGGCCTACAATGAGCAGTTCTTC
CSVVSGRAYNEQFF
>NA|NA|TRBV29-1|TRBJ2-1
TGCAGCGTTGACAGCTACAATGAGCAGTTCTTC
CSVDSYNEQFF
>NA|NA|TRBV10-1|TRBJ1-5
TGCGCCAGCAGTGGTCAGGGCCATCAGCCCCAGCATTTT
CASSGQGHQPQHF
>NA|NA|TRBV29-1|TRBJ1-1
TGCAGCGTCCCCCGACTAGGGGACACTGAAGCTTTCTTT
CSVPRLGDTEAFF
>NA|NA|TRBV9|TRBJ2-3
TGTGCCAGCAGCGCCGGACAGATCACAGATACGCAGTATTTT
CASSAGQITDTQYF
>NA|NA|TRBV18|TRBJ2-7
TGTGCCAGCTCACCCGGGGGGAGGGGGACCTACGAGCAGTACTTC
CASSPGGRGTYEQYF
>NA|TRBD2|TRBV7-8|TRBJ2-1
TGTGCCAGCAGCTTAGCGCTAGCGGGAGGGAGCTCCTACAATGAGCAGTTCTTC
CASSLALAGGSSYNEQFF
>NA|TRBD2|TRBV2|TRBJ2-7
TGTGCCAGCAGATTATCTAGCGGCAGCCCCTACGAGCAGTACTTC
CASRLSSGSPYEQYF
>NA|NA|TRBV5-6|TRBJ1-3
TGTGCCAGCAGCTTGGATCGGTACTCTGGAAACACCATATATTTT
CASSLDRYSGNTIYF
>NA|TRBD1|TRBV11-3|TRBJ2-2
TGTGCCAGCAGCTTAGACGGGACAGGGTTCACCGGGGAGCTGTTTTTT
CASSLDGTGFTGELFF
>NA|TRBD1|TRBV12-5|TRBJ1-5
TGTGCTAGTGGTTTGGGGACAGGTCGTAATCAGCCCCAGCATTTT
CASGLGTGRNQPQHF
>NA|NA|TRBV7-9|TRBJ1-4
TGTGCCAGCAGCTCCATCTCCGGGACTGCCATCGAAAAACTGTTTTTT
CASSSISGTAIEKLFF
>once|TRBD1|TRBV29-1|TRBJ2-7
TGCAGCGTTCGACAGGGGATAGGCTACGAGCAGTACTTC
CSVRQGIGYEQYF
>NA|TRBD1|TRBV7-9|TRBJ2-2
TGTGCCAGCAGCTTGACAGGGGGCGCGTCCGGGGAGCTGTTTTTT
CASSLTGGASGELFF
>NA|NA|TRBV2|TRBJ1-2
TGTGCCAGCAGTGAAGGAACGGCAGGGAGGGGCTACACCTTC
CASSEGTAGRGYTF
>NA|TRBD1|TRBV4-1|TRBJ2-5
TGCGCCAGCAGCCAAGACTCCCGGGACAGGGGAGAGACCCAGTACTTC
CASSQDSRDRGETQYF
>NA|TRBD2|TRBV13|TRBJ2-1
TGTGCCAGCAGCTTAGGTCTAGCGGGACGCAATGAGCAGTTCTTC
CASSLGLAGRNEQFF
>NA|NA|TRBV6-5|TRBJ1-1
TGTGCCAGCAGTTCCCTGGTAGGGGGTAGGACTGAAGCTTTCTTT
CASSSLVGGRTEAFF
>NA|NA|TRBV9|TRBJ1-2
TGTGCCAGCAGCTCCCGGACGGGAAACTATGGCTACACCTTC
CASSSRTGNYGYTF
>NA|TRBD2|TRBV29-1|TRBJ2-5
TGCAGCGTTGTACTAGCGGGAGTTGAGACCCAGTACTTC
CSVVLAGVETQYF
>NA|TRBD1|TRBV15|TRBJ2-3
TGTGCCACCAGCCTTCTTGGACAGGGAAGCACAGATACGCAGTATTTT
CATSLLGQGSTDTQYF
>NA|NA|TRBV30|TRBJ1-2
TGTGCCTGGAGTCCTAGGGAGGGTGGCTACACCTTC
CAWSPREGGYTF
>NA|TRBD1|TRBV28|TRBJ2-7
TGTGCCAGCAGTCCATACAGGGGTTTCCTCTACGAGCAGTACTTC
CASSPYRGFLYEQYF
>NA|NA|TRBV6-1|TRBJ2-4
TGTGCCAGCAGACCACTTGAAGCCAAAAACATTCAGTACTTC
CASRPLEAKNIQYF
>NA|TRBD1|TRBV4-1|TRBJ1-2
TGCGCCAGCAGCCCGGGACAGGGTAACTATGGCTACACCTTC
CASSPGQGNYGYTF
>NA|NA|TRBV19|TRBJ1-4
TGTGCCAGTAGTTCCGGAGAGACTGAAAAACTGTTTTTT
CASSSGETEKLFF
>once|NA|TRBV28|TRBJ1-1
TGTGCCAGCAGTGGGGGTAGGGGGAGGGTCACTGAAGCTTTCTTT
CASSGGRGRVTEAFF
>NA|TRBD1|TRBV19|TRBJ2-1
TGTGCCAGTAGTACGACAGGGGGCCTATACAATGAGCAGTTCTTC
CASSTTGGLYNEQFF
>NA|NA|TRBV21-1|TRBJ2-7
TGTGCCAGCAGCAATCCCCTTCTAAGGGGTCCCTTGTACGAGCAGTACTTC
CASSNPLLRGPLYEQYF
>NA|NA|TRBV6-4|TRBJ2-7
TGTGCCAGCAGTGACTCGAACAGGGTCGCCTACGAGCAGTACTTC
CASSDSNRVAYEQYF
>NA|TRBD1|TRBV15|TRBJ2-2
TGTGCCACACGGACAGGGTGGGGCACCGGGGAGCTGTTTTTT
CATRTGWGTGELFF
>NA|NA|TRBV6-1|TRBJ2-7
TGTGCCAGCAGTCACGCTGGAGGCGGCTCCAGGGGGCAGTACTTC
CASSHAGGGSRGQYF
>NA|NA|TRBV15|TRBJ1-1
TGTGCCACCAGCAGAGTTCTTACAGGGAACACTGAAGCTTTCTTT
CATSRVLTGNTEAFF
>once|NA|TRBV29-1|TRBJ2-7
TGCAGCCTGATGGATGGCTACGAGCGGTACTTC
CSLMDGYERYF
>NA|TRBD1|TRBV5-1|TRBJ2-2
TGCGCCAGCAGCTTGGGAGGGGGCGTGAACACCGGGGAGCTGTTTTTT
CASSLGGGVNTGELFF